The rows below give T cell receptor beta chains drawn from one sample of a study of T cell repertoires in cytomegalovirus infection. A single record per CDR3 protein comes from TCRdb applying MiXCR to the reads. The sample lists 300,000 to 400,000 distinct CDR3 sequences, 25% occurring once. These TCRs' antigens remain unknown. The sample in question was cultured PBMCs, obtained from culture after CMV antigen stimulation. The receptors stem from a human donor in good health (CMV status not recorded). Some clones in this sample may be carry-over from other donors' samples. CDR3s include the opening cysteine and the closing phenylalanine or tryptophan. The D gene is left open where the match is weak. Clone size is stated in some rows and not others, as once, few, many or a class when expanded.

TRBJ2-5,TRBV7-9,-,many,CASSLGEQETQYF,TGTGCCAGCAGCTTAGGGGAGCAGGAGACCCAGTACTTC
TRBJ2-2,TRBV7-9,-,few,CASSFLYTGELFF,TGTGCCAGCAGCTTCTTATACACCGGGGAGCTGTTTTTT
TRBJ2-5,TRBV6-1,TRBD2,few,CASTYSLAGVETQYF,TGTGCCAGCACCTATTCACTAGCGGGAGTTGAGACCCAGTACTTC
TRBJ2-1,TRBV15,TRBD2,-,CATSPLAGVYNEQFF,TGTGCCACCAGTCCACTAGCGGGAGTCTACAATGAGCAGTTCTTC
TRBJ2-7,TRBV4-2,TRBD2,-,CASSQGSQREASYEQYF,TGTGCCAGCAGCCAAGGATCCCAGCGGGAGGCGTCCTACGAGCAGTACTTC
TRBJ1-1,TRBV11-2,-,-,CASLTGAPMNTEAFF,TGTGCCAGCTTGACGGGAGCGCCTATGAACACTGAAGCTTTCTTT
TRBJ2-7,TRBV2,-,few,CASTEGPFSGHEQYF,TGTGCCAGCACTGAAGGCCCCTTTAGCGGTCACGAGCAGTACTTC
TRBJ2-1,TRBV27,TRBD2,-,CASSLSGTNLNEQFF,TGTGCCAGCAGTTTATCCGGGACTAATCTCAATGAGCAGTTCTTC
TRBJ2-3,TRBV7-2,TRBD2,-,CASSLALAGGPTDTQYF,TGTGCCAGCAGCTTAGCGCTGGCGGGAGGCCCCACAGATACGCAGTATTTT
TRBJ1-2,TRBV15,TRBD1,few,CATSRDLGQGRQNTF,TGTGCCACCAGCAGAGATCTGGGACAGGGGCGACAAAACACCTTC
TRBJ2-7,TRBV7-2,-,many,CASSPSDSYYEQYF,TGTGCCAGCAGCCCCTCAGACAGTTACTACGAGCAGTACTTC
TRBJ1-5,TRBV28,-,few,CASTGPDQPQHF,TGTGCCAGCACCGGGCCCGATCAGCCCCAGCATTTT
TRBJ2-4,TRBV11-3,-,few,CASSDDSQNIQYF,TGTGCCAGCAGCGATGACAGCCAAAACATTCAGTACTTC
TRBJ1-1,TRBV6-5,-,-,CASSYSRDTRLGTEAFF,TGTGCCAGCAGTTACTCCCGGGACACTCGTCTGGGCACTGAAGCTTTCTTT
TRBJ1-2,TRBV7-2,TRBD1,many,CASSSGQGIGYTF,TGTGCCAGCAGCTCGGGACAGGGGATCGGCTACACCTTC
TRBJ2-2,TRBV7-2,-,many,CASSHIGWGTNTGELFF,TGTGCCAGCAGCCATATTGGTTGGGGGACGAACACCGGGGAGCTGTTTTTT
TRBJ2-2,TRBV24-1,-,-,CATSDFAVAGELFF,TGTGCCACCAGTGATTTCGCCGTGGCCGGGGAGCTGTTTTTT
TRBJ2-1,TRBV6-2/TRBV6-3,-,-,CASRLSGSSYNEQFF,TGTGCCAGCAGGCTGAGCGGTTCCTCCTACAATGAGCAGTTCTTC
TRBJ2-5,TRBV5-6,TRBD2,-,CASSWSWAGGGETQYF,TGTGCCAGCAGCTGGAGTTGGGCGGGAGGGGGGGAGACCCAGTACTTC
TRBJ2-5,TRBV10-3,TRBD2,few,CAISESRLAETQYF,TGTGCCATCAGTGAGTCCCGACTAGCGGAGACCCAGTACTTC
TRBJ1-2,TRBV27,TRBD1,-,CASSKSTGGYNYGYTF,TGTGCCAGCAGTAAGTCCACAGGGGGCTATAACTATGGCTACACCTTC
TRBJ2-1,TRBV7-2,-,many,CASSLDNRGLALHYNEQFF,TGTGCCAGCAGCTTAGATAACCGGGGGCTAGCGCTGCACTACAATGAGCAGTTCTTC
TRBJ2-2,TRBV12-5,-,-,CASGLERQVSNTGELFF,TGTGCTAGTGGTTTGGAAAGACAGGTTTCGAACACCGGGGAGCTGTTTTTT
TRBJ1-1,TRBV7-2,-,-,CASSLGGGGNTEAFF,TGTGCCAGCAGCTTAGGGGGGGGTGGGAACACTGAAGCTTTCTTT
TRBJ1-1,TRBV12-3/TRBV12-4,-,-,CASSPRQDFTEAFF,TGTGCCAGCAGTCCAAGACAGGATTTCACTGAAGCTTTCTTT
TRBJ2-2,TRBV11-2,-,many,CASSSSNTGELFF,TGTGCCAGCAGCTCGTCGAACACCGGGGAGCTGTTTTTT
TRBJ2-7,TRBV2,-,-,CASSEWVSYEQYF,TGTGCCAGCAGTGAATGGGTGTCCTACGAGCAGTACTTC
TRBJ1-2,TRBV28,TRBD1,few,CASSLGGQGVRYTF,TGTGCCAGCAGTTTGGGGGGACAGGGAGTTCGCTACACCTTC
TRBJ1-5,TRBV12-3/TRBV12-4,-,-,CASSGPWGQINQPQHF,TGTGCCAGCAGTGGACCCTGGGGTCAGATTAATCAGCCCCAGCATTTT
TRBJ2-3,TRBV7-2,TRBD2,many,CASSQRASGTDTQYF,TGTGCCAGCAGCCAGCGGGCTAGCGGGACAGATACGCAGTATTTT
TRBJ1-3,TRBV4-3,-,few,CASSQDLFSGNTIYF,TGCGCCAGCAGCCAAGACCTCTTCTCTGGAAACACCATATATTTT
TRBJ2-3,TRBV30,-,few,CVVRVSSTDTQYF,TGTGTCGTTCGTGTCTCTAGCACAGATACGCAGTATTTT
TRBJ1-1,TRBV6-5,-,-,CASAGQGGSEYVNTEAFF,TGTGCCAGCGCGGGGCAGGGCGGGAGCGAGTACGTGAACACTGAAGCTTTCTTT
TRBJ2-3,TRBV7-2,TRBD2,-,CASSLSSGGAEDTQYF,TGTGCCAGCAGCTTATCTAGCGGGGGGGCGGAAGATACGCAGTATTTT
TRBJ2-7,TRBV7-3,-,few,CASSQGAAGTYEQYF,TGTGCCAGCAGCCAAGGCGCGGCGGGCACGTACGAGCAGTACTTC
TRBJ2-1,TRBV4-1,TRBD2,few,CASSQAHAPGLAGGLVYNEQFF,TGCGCCAGCAGCCAAGCCCACGCACCGGGACTAGCGGGAGGGCTCGTCTACAATGAGCAGTTCTTC
TRBJ2-3,TRBV7-2,TRBD2,many,CASSPGTRGTDTQYF,TGTGCCAGCAGTCCCGGGACTAGAGGCACAGATACGCAGTATTTT
TRBJ2-5,TRBV7-6,-,-,CASSFGQWETQYF,TGTGCCAGCAGCTTCGGGCAATGGGAGACCCAGTACTTC
TRBJ1-6,TRBV5-4,-,-,CASSLGPPGNSPLHF,TGTGCCAGCAGCTTAGGACCGCCCGGGAATTCACCCCTCCACTTT
TRBJ2-5,TRBV19,-,-,CANRNQPRETQYF,TGTGCCAATAGAAACCAACCGAGGGAGACCCAGTACTTC
TRBJ2-7,TRBV27,-,-,CASGRGVDEQYF,TGTGCCAGCGGCCGGGGTGTCGACGAGCAGTACTTC
TRBJ1-2,TRBV3-1,-,-,CASRAPGEGYTF,TGTGCCAGCAGGGCCCCAGGGGAAGGCTACACCTTC
TRBJ1-1,TRBV7-2,TRBD1,many,CASSLAGGQGAEAFF,TGTGCCAGCAGCTTAGCAGGGGGTCAGGGGGCTGAAGCTTTCTTT
TRBJ2-2,TRBV5-1,-,few,CASSLLGQQNTGELFF,TGCGCCAGCAGCTTGTTAGGTCAACAGAACACCGGGGAGCTGTTTTTT
TRBJ2-1,TRBV7-6,-,many,CASSSPRFGSGLPYNEQFF,TGTGCCAGCAGCTCACCCCGGTTCGGTAGCGGATTACCCTACAATGAGCAGTTCTTC
TRBJ2-1,TRBV7-9,-,few,CASSPRAGLSSYNEQFF,TGTGCCAGCAGCCCTAGGGCAGGTCTAAGCTCCTACAATGAGCAGTTCTTC
TRBJ2-7,TRBV10-2,TRBD2,-,CASRGRLAGAEYEQYF,TGCGCCAGCAGGGGTAGACTAGCGGGAGCTGAGTACGAGCAGTACTTC
TRBJ1-2,TRBV7-2,-,many,CASSDPSYGYTF,TGTGCCAGCAGCGACCCCTCTTATGGCTACACCTTC
TRBJ2-5,TRBV19,TRBD1,once,CASSISGTGARVGRTQYF,TGTGCCAGTAGTATATCGGGGACAGGAGCCAGGGTGGGGCGGACCCAGTACTTC
TRBJ2-1,TRBV4-3,-,few,CASSQDAGTQRNEQFF,TGCGCCAGCAGCCAAGACGCGGGAACTCAGAGAAATGAGCAGTTCTTC
TRBJ2-7,TRBV4-1,TRBD1,few,CASSQGPGQGSYEQYF,TGTGCCAGCAGCCAAGGCCCGGGACAGGGCTCCTACGAGCAGTACTTC
TRBJ2-1,TRBV7-3,-,many,CASSLTPSELHEQFF,TGTGCCAGCAGCTTAACCCCGTCTGAGCTTCATGAGCAGTTCTTC
TRBJ2-5,TRBV15,-,-,CATSRREMWETQYF,TGTGCCACCAGCAGGAGGGAGATGTGGGAGACCCAGTACTTC
TRBJ2-5,TRBV11-2,-,many,CASSIEAWETQYF,TGTGCCAGCAGCATAGAAGCTTGGGAGACCCAGTACTTC
TRBJ2-5,TRBV6-1,-,-,CASSEPERRRRETQYF,TGTGCCAGCAGTGAACCGGAACGTAGACGTAGAGAGACCCAGTACTTC
TRBJ2-1,TRBV2,-,-,CASKNRYNEQFF,TGTGCCAGCAAAAACAGATACAATGAGCAGTTCTTC